By share of the sample, the clone carrying this TCR beta chain is medium-sized. As handled by the study authors: Nucleated cell number was recorded as an estimate derived from reference gene primer amplification. TCRdb keeps only in-frame clones here, not all; method: immunoSEQ multiplex PCR. The DNA was the basis for D and trimming; V, J and clone size are from that table. The table lists 35,000 to 45,000 clones, 85% to 90% of them singletons. The record originates from a study of blood T cell repertoires in COVID-19. On the study more broadly: Samples of COVID-19 (acute and convalescent) were obtained from the United States, Italy and Spain. In each case, the material was cDNA or gDNA derived from T cells, B-cell-depleted T cells, or PBMCs.

The sequence derives from a man in his 70s with acute or convalescent COVID-19. The source material was peripheral blood.

In DNA, the CDR3 is TGTGCCAGCAGTTCCGGGACAGGGGGCCGATTTTGCACCATATATTTT. Protein: CASSSGTGGRFCTIYF. The genes are TRBV11-1 and TRBJ1-3, with TRBD1 matching 12 bases. Germline V gene data show CDR1 as SGHAT and CDR2 as FQDESV (reference sequence). The CDR3 is 16 amino acids. Trimming took 6 bases from V and 9 from J; bases not matched to a gene: 12.